This entry lists 18 T cell receptor beta chains sequenced from one sample in a study of blood T cells in healthy people across ages. A second PCR, run for roughly 7 to 12 cycles, used a sample-barcoded 5' primer plus a J-beta primer mix. One entry per CDR3 protein results from TCRdb running MiXCR on the 5' RACE reads. The profile shows roughly 1 million distinct CDR3 sequences, roughly a quarter of them singletons. These same data were also listed under a study on T cells of mothers and their children.

The sample taken for sequencing was blood. Receptor source: a girl aged 2 to 9 in good health.

This clonotype has a handful of counts. The chain couples TRBV29-1 to TRBJ2-5, with TRBD2 as a possible D gene (5 bases). The CDR3 extends over 12 amino acids. V lost 5 bases and J 4 bases, leaving 11 bases between the germline ends. Germline V gene data show CDR1 as SQVTM and CDR2 as ANQGSEA. CDR3 nucleotide sequence: TGCAGCGTTCTTGAGGCGGGAGAGACCCAGTACTTC. As protein: CSVLEAGETQYF.

The chain has TRBV7-9 and TRBJ1-4, with 11 bases identical to TRBD1. The CDR3 totals 17 residues. Trimming cost V 7 bases and J 6 bases; bases outside gene matches: 13. The V gene's germline CDR1 is SEHNR and CDR2 FQNEAQ (reference sequence). CDR3 protein: CASTNNGQGAFDEKLFF. The CDR3 nucleotides read TGTGCCAGCACCAACAACGGACAGGGGGCCTTTGATGAAAAACTGTTTTTT. Using reference TRBV7-9 and TRBJ1-4 for the parts outside the CDR3, the full variable domain is DTGVSQNPRHKITKRGQNVTFRCDPISEHNRLYWYRQTLGQGPEFLTYFQNEAQLEKSRLLSDRFSAERPKGSFSTLEIQRTEQGDSAMYLCASTNNGQGAFDEKLFFGSGTQLSVL.

The rearrangement uses TRBV10-1 and TRBJ2-5, with 11 bases fitting TRBD2. The CDR3 has 16 amino acids. The germline CDR1 and CDR2 sequences are WNHNN and SYGVQD (reference sequence). J lost 5 bases, V lost 3 bases, and 8 bases had no gene match. The DNA for the CDR3 is TGCGCCAGCAGTGACGGACGACTAGCGGGAACGGAGACCCAGTACTTC. It is translated as CASSDGRLAGTETQYF.

This clonotype was found once. The J gene is TRBJ1-2, the V gene TRBV29-1; the D gene is possibly TRBD1 (6 bases). Between the trimmed V and J ends, which lost 3 bases and 8 bases, there was a span of 13 bases. Germline V lookup: CDR1 SQVTM, CDR2 ANQGSEA. There are 12 residues in the CDR3. CDR3 DNA sequence: TGCAGCGTTGAGGCAGGGGTGGAGGGCTACACCTTC. It translates to CSVEAGVEGYTF.

Concerning this clonotype: The junction shows a germline mismatch at one end, possibly a read error. The rearrangement links TRBV7-9 to TRBJ2-7; 11 bases agree with TRBD1. The CDR3 is made up of 16 amino acids. Germline-derived CDR1 and CDR2 are SEHNR and FQNEAQ (reference sequence). CDR3 DNA sequence: TGCGCCAGCAGCTTCGTCGGGACAGGGGGCTCCTACGAGCAGTACTTC. This codes for CASSFVGTGGSYEQYF.

The chain uses TRBV12-3 or TRBV12-4 and TRBJ2-5; 12 nucleotides match TRBD2. V shed 3 bases, J shed 5 bases, and the junction held 7 bases outside the gene matches. This CDR3 contains 16 residues. The CDR3 protein is CASSFRLAGDIETQYF. The DNA of the CDR3 is TGTGCCAGCAGTTTCAGACTAGCGGGGGACATTGAGACCCAGTACTTC.

This clonotype showed up just a few times. Here the CDR3 reads CASSNRRDSNNEQFF. The DNA of the CDR3 is TGTGCCAGCTCCAACCGGCGGGACAGCAACAATGAGCAGTTCTTC. The chain is built from TRBV13 and TRBJ2-1; possibly TRBD1 for D (7 bases). CDR3 size: 15 residues. The germline CDR1 and CDR2 sequences are PRHDT and FYEKMQ (reference sequence). V gave up 8 bases and J gave up 5 bases, with 19 bases separating them.

The chain has TRBV28 and TRBJ2-7; TRBD2 might be the D (6 bases). Trimming cost V 2 bases and J 6 bases, with 14 bases left between them. Germline values: CDR1 MDHEN, CDR2 SYDVKM. The CDR3 is 14 residues long. DNA of the CDR3: TGTGCCAGCAGTTTAACTGGGACTTTCTCCGAGCAGTACTTC. Translating it yields CASSLTGTFSEQYF.

V gene TRBV7-8 combines with J gene TRBJ2-3; a weak D match, TRBD2 (6 bases). CDR1 and CDR2 (germline): SGHVS, FQNEAQ. CDR3 length: 14 residues. Deletions cut 4 bases from V and 6 bases from J, with 14 bases between. The CDR3 loop is CASSSGLGADTQYF. In nucleotides, the CDR3 is TGTGCCAGCAGCTCGGGACTCGGGGCGGATACGCAGTATTTT.

The table lists this clonotype with a few counts. The chain employs TRBV19 and TRBJ1-2; no clear D gene. V shed 3 bases and J shed 5 bases, with 4 bases lying between them. Germline V CDR1 and CDR2: LNHDA, SQIVND (reference sequence). The CDR3 length is 11 residues. CDR3 loop: CASSMVYGYTF. The CDR3 DNA is TGTGCCAGTAGTATGGTATATGGCTACACCTTC.

The chain links TRBV29-1 to TRBJ2-5; 9 positions match TRBD1. V dropped 5 bases and J dropped 8; count of bases not matched to a gene: 12. Germline V gene lookup returns CDR1 SQVTM and CDR2 ANQGSEA. CDR3 size: 14 residues. Here the CDR3 reads CSVPTGGPPVTQYF. DNA for the CDR3: TGCAGCGTTCCCACAGGGGGCCCTCCTGTAACCCAGTACTTC.

Details on this clonotype: One end of the junction does not line up with germline, which may come from a read error. The rearrangement uses TRBV20-1 and TRBJ2-1, with D unresolved. CDR1 is DFQATT and CDR2 is SNEGSKA in the germline V gene (reference sequence). The CDR3 has 8 amino acids. CDR3 bases: TGCAGTGCTATCCCCAACACCTTC. Amino acid sequence: CSAIPNTF.

J is TRBJ2-5 and V is TRBV6-5; TRBD2 might be the D (5 bases). The last part of the DNA fits TRBJ2-1 better; the J call may be wrong. The CDR3 is 14 amino acids. Germline V gives CDR1 MNHEY, CDR2 SVGAGI. CDR3 in DNA: TGTGCCAGCAGTTACCTAGGGCGGGACAATGAGCAGTTCTTC. Translated, it gives CASSYLGRDNEQFF.

The chain uses TRBV10-2 and TRBJ2-1, with 7 nucleotides matching TRBD2. CDR1 is WSHSY and CDR2 is SAAADI in the germline V gene. The CDR3 totals 14 residues. Losses at the gene ends were 6 bases for V and 4 bases for J; bases not matched to a gene: 6. CDR3 bases: TGCGCCAGCAGGAGGGCGGGAGAGTACAATGAGCAGTTCTTC. Protein sequence: CASRRAGEYNEQFF.

This chain uses TRBV15 with TRBJ2-4; D is possibly TRBD1 (6 bases). V lost 10 bases to trimming and J lost 6 bases, with 16 bases between them. The germline gives CDR1 LNHNV, CDR2 YYDKDF (reference sequence). The CDR3 is made up of 13 amino acids. The CDR3 sequence: CAIRPGEGNIQYF. The CDR3 nucleotides read TGTGCCATCCGACCAGGGGAAGGAAACATTCAGTACTTC.

This clonotype was observed a few times. Here the CDR3 reads CASSLQRGLNTEAFF. The CDR3 DNA reads TGTGCCAGCAGCCTTCAAAGAGGTCTGAACACTGAAGCTTTCTTT. V and J are TRBV7-3 and TRBJ1-1; D is uncertain. Germline assignment: CDR1 SGHTA and CDR2 FQGTGA. V lost 5 bases and J 0 bases, leaving 13 bases between the germline ends. There are 15 residues in the CDR3. Filled out from reference TRBV7-3 and TRBJ1-1, the complete variable domain reads GAGVSQTPSNKVTEKGKYVELRCDPISGHTALYWYRQSLGQGPEFLIYFQGTGAADDSGLPNDRFFAVRPEGSVSTLKIQRTERGDSAVYLCASSLQRGLNTEAFFGQGTRLTVV.

Remarks on this clonotype: At one of its ends the junction is not consistent with the germline gene, which may arise from a read error. The chain is built from TRBV3-1 and TRBJ2-1; 8 bases are a match to TRBD2. Germline values: CDR1 LGHDT, CDR2 YNNKEL (reference sequence). This CDR3 is 13 amino acids long. CDR3 region: CASSRGRYNEQSF. CDR3 sequence (DNA): TGTGCCAGCAGTCGCGGGAGGTACAATGAGCAGTCCTTC.

The rearrangement joins TRBV5-1 to TRBJ1-1; 7 bases are a match to TRBD1. The CDR3 runs to 13 residues. J gave up 6 bases and V 2 bases, and 4 bases lay outside the gene matches. CDR1 and CDR2 (germline): SGHRS, YFSETQ. The CDR3 DNA is TGCGCCAGCAGCTTTACAGGGGACGCTGAAGCTTTCTTT. Its translation: CASSFTGDAEAFF.